These 21 T cell receptor beta chains were sequenced from one sample in a study of cytomegalovirus exposure and HLA in healthy donors. With 60 Vbeta and 13 Jbeta primers, the PCR was carried out. Clones were sequenced by immunoSEQ multiplex PCR, and TCRdb holds only the in-frame ones, with some missing. The sample shows approximately 160,000 clones, about 77% of them seen only once. The material sequenced was PBMCs. The receptors derive from a woman in her thirties or forties in good health and CMV-seropositive.

There are a few counts of this clone. The CDR3 coding sequence is TGTGCCAGCAGCTTAGCGAGGGGGTCCGACGAGCAGTACTTC. Protein: CASSLARGSDEQYF. The rearrangement uses TRBV7-9 and TRBJ2-7; D possibly corresponds to TRBD1 (6 bases). Germline CDR1 and CDR2: SEHNR and FQNEAQ (reference sequence). V was cut by 0 bases and J by 5 bases, with 11 bases left in between. The CDR3 extends over 14 amino acids.

The rearrangement links TRBV5-1 to TRBJ1-1; TRBD1 is a possible D gene (5 bases). Trimming took 0 bases from V and 0 from J, leaving 9 bases between them. Germline assignment: CDR1 SGHRS and CDR2 YFSETQ. This CDR3 contains 15 residues. The CDR3 DNA reads TGCGCCAGCAGCTTGGACAGGCCAATGAACACTGAAGCTTTCTTT. Amino acid sequence: CASSLDRPMNTEAFF. Full variable domain (outside the CDR3, taken from reference TRBV5-1 and TRBJ1-1): KAGVTQTPRYLIKTRGQQVTLSCSPISGHRSVSWYQQTPGQGLQFLFEYFSETQRNKGNFPGRFSGRQFSNSRSEMNVSTLELGDSALYLCASSLDRPMNTEAFFGQGTRLTVV.

The V call is TRBV2, the J call TRBJ1-5; the match to TRBD1 covers 7 bases. Unmatched junction bases numbered 11, after V lost 3 bases and J lost 6 bases. Germline CDR1 is SNHLY and CDR2 is FYNNEI. The CDR3 covers 16 residues. The CDR3 region has the DNA TGTGCCAGCAGTGATCGAACAGGGGCGTACGCTCAGCCCCAGCATTTT. It codes for CASSDRTGAYAQPQHF.

This rearrangement joins TRBV6-6 to TRBJ2-7; 7 bases are a match to TRBD1. V gave up 7 bases and J gave up 3 bases; unmatched junction bases: 9. The germline V gene has CDR1 MNHNY and CDR2 SVGAGI (reference sequence). The CDR3 runs to 14 residues. CDR3 sequence (DNA): TGTGCCAGCACTAAGACGGGACAGAGCTACGAGCAGTACTTC. It encodes CASTKTGQSYEQYF.

The rearrangement uses TRBV7-2 and TRBJ2-7; 9 bases match TRBD1. Germline V gene lookup returns CDR1 SGHTA and CDR2 FQGNSA. V lost 5 bases, J lost 5 bases, and 4 bases stayed unmatched. The CDR3 has 13 amino acids. The chain's CDR3 is CASSRDREHEQYF. The CDR3 DNA is TGTGCCAGCAGCCGGGACAGGGAACACGAGCAGTACTTC.

The gene calls are TRBV7-9 and TRBJ1-1, with D possibly matching TRBD1 (6 bases). The germline V gene has CDR1 SEHNR and CDR2 FQNEAQ (reference sequence). This CDR3 comprises 14 residues. The V end lost 11 bases, the J end lost 2 bases, and 18 bases lay between the germline ends. The CDR3 protein is CAERQGSGNTEAFF. The CDR3 DNA is TGTGCCGAAAGGCAGGGGAGTGGAAACACTGAAGCTTTCTTT.

This clone was counted a few times. The gene calls are TRBV5-1 and TRBJ1-1; D not certain. The CDR3 is 15 amino acids. V lost 4 bases and J lost 1, with 14 bases in between. CDR1 is SGHRS and CDR2 is YFSETQ in the germline V gene. CDR3 sequence reads: CASSPQFGGNTEAFF. DNA for the CDR3: TGCGCCAGCAGCCCCCAGTTTGGAGGGAACACTGAAGCTTTCTTT.

The chain couples TRBV30 to TRBJ2-4; 7 nucleotides line up with TRBD2. CDR3 length: 13 residues. J was trimmed by 6 bases and V by 2 bases; bases with no gene match: 4. Germline CDR1 reads GTSNPN; CDR2 reads SVGIG (reference sequence). CDR3 bases: TGTGCCTGGAGTCGGACTAGTCTAAACATTCAGTACTTC. It specifies CAWSRTSLNIQYF.

V usage is TRBV10-3 and J usage is TRBJ2-1; 9 bases agree with TRBD2. This CDR3 contains 16 residues. The germline gives CDR1 ENHRY, CDR2 SYGVKD. The J segment lost 2 bases and the V segment lost 3 bases, leaving 5 bases of the junction unmatched. The CDR3: CAISDPRGGPYNEQFF. Here the CDR3 DNA reads TGTGCCATCAGTGACCCGCGGGGGGGCCCCTACAATGAGCAGTTCTTC.

The gene calls are TRBV18 and TRBJ2-7; possibly TRBD1 for D (6 bases). This CDR3 region has 14 residues. The V and J ends lost 5 bases and 2 bases respectively, with 13 bases between them. Per germline, CDR1 KGHSH and CDR2 LQKENI. The CDR3 DNA is TGTGCCAGCTCAGCCCAGGGGTTCGCCTACGAGCAGTACTTC. Translating it yields CASSAQGFAYEQYF.

The V and J genes are TRBV27 and TRBJ1-4, with 9 bases matching TRBD1. Germline trimming cut 4 bases from V and 5 bases from J; bases unmatched to any gene: 5. The CDR3 covers 15 residues. The germline CDR1 and CDR2 sequences are MNHEY and SMNVEV (reference sequence). CDR3 bases: TGTGCCAGCAGTTACCTGGGACAGGGAAATGAAAAACTGTTTTTT. Translating gives CASSYLGQGNEKLFF.

This clone has just a few counts. This chain connects TRBV29-1 to TRBJ1-1, with D possibly TRBD1 on 5 matching bases. Germline V lookup: CDR1 SQVTM, CDR2 ANQGSEA. V was shortened by 1 base and J by 0 bases, with 9 bases between the two germline ends. The CDR3 totals 14 residues. The CDR3 reads CSVEGGYVNTEAFF. The CDR3 nucleotides are TGCAGCGTTGAAGGGGGCTATGTGAACACTGAAGCTTTCTTT.

This chain joins TRBV6-5 and TRBJ1-4, with TRBD1 identical over 7 bases. V shed 5 bases and J 0 bases; nucleotides not matched to a gene: 0. This CDR3 has 14 amino acids. The V gene's germline CDR1 is MNHEY and CDR2 SVGAGI. DNA for the CDR3: TGTGCCAGCAGTGGGACAGCAACTAATGAAAAACTGTTTTTT. It specifies CASSGTATNEKLFF.

The chain employs TRBV7-2 and TRBJ2-3, with TRBD1 as a possible D gene (6 bases). Germline V CDR1 and CDR2: SGHTA, FQGNSA. The CDR3 length is 12 residues. Trimming removed 4 bases from V and 10 bases from J, with 12 bases in between. In nucleotides, the CDR3 is TGTGCCAGCAGCTCTCAACAGGGACCGCAGTATTTT. Its protein is CASSSQQGPQYF.

The chain combines TRBV6-6 with TRBJ1-2; D remains ambiguous. The CDR3 loop spans 13 amino acids. The V gene's germline CDR1 is MNHNY and CDR2 SVGAGI (reference sequence). The germline V and J ends were trimmed by 6 bases and 4 bases, with 12 bases remaining between them. The CDR3 loop reads CASSPSLTYGYTF. In DNA form, the CDR3 reads TGTGCCAGCAGCCCCTCACTAACCTATGGCTACACCTTC.

This rearrangement joins TRBV11-2 to TRBJ1-2, with D tentatively TRBD1 (5 bases). This CDR3 is built from 14 residues. The V end lost 6 bases, the J end lost 4 bases, and 15 bases lay between the germline ends. The germline CDR1 and CDR2 sequences are SGHAT and FQNNGV. Written as DNA, the CDR3 is TGTGCCAGCAGTTTACCGTCAGGGCCCTATGGCTACACCTTC. It is translated as CASSLPSGPYGYTF.

The chain couples TRBV5-1 to TRBJ2-7; 7 bases are shared with TRBD1. Looked up from germline, CDR1 is SGHRS and CDR2 is YFSETQ. Trimming removed 4 bases from V and 7 bases from J; junction bases left unmatched: 5. The CDR3 runs to 12 residues. This CDR3 reads CASSLTGEEQYF. As DNA, the CDR3 is TGCGCCAGCAGCCTTACAGGGGAGGAGCAGTACTTC.

The genes are TRBV7-2 and TRBJ2-1; TRBD1 agrees at 7 bases. Germline assignment: CDR1 SGHTA and CDR2 FQGNSA. With V trimmed by 8 bases and J by 9 bases, 13 bases remained unmatched. The CDR3 runs to 14 residues. The CDR3 spells CASSPRQGRGEQFF. The CDR3 nucleotides are TGTGCCAGCTCACCAAGACAGGGCAGGGGTGAGCAGTTCTTC. The full variable domain, in which reference TRBV7-2 and TRBJ2-1 provide the parts outside the CDR3, is GAGVSQSPSNKVTEKGKDVELRCDPISGHTALYWYRQSLGQGLEFLIYFQGNSAPDKSGLPSDRFSAERTGGSVSTLTIQRTQQEDSAVYLCASSPRQGRGEQFFGPGTRLTVL.

The J gene is TRBJ2-2, the V gene TRBV29-1, with 10 bases aligning to TRBD1. Germline-derived CDR1 and CDR2 are SQVTM and ANQGSEA. J gave up 4 bases and V 5 bases, and 4 bases lay outside the gene matches. The CDR3 is 14 amino acids. As DNA, the CDR3 is TGCAGCGTTTTAGGACAGGGGGTCACCGGGGAGCTGTTTTTT. Amino acids: CSVLGQGVTGELFF.

CDR3: CASSYRGIEGQPQHF. CDR3 DNA: TGCGCCAGCAGCTACAGGGGAATTGAAGGCCAGCCCCAGCATTTT. The rearrangement links TRBV5-1 to TRBJ1-5; 7 positions match TRBD1. Losses at the gene ends were 3 bases for V and 7 bases for J; bases not matched to a gene: 10. Germline CDR1 and CDR2: SGHRS and YFSETQ. The CDR3 covers 15 residues.

The chain joins TRBV10-2 to TRBJ1-5, with a possible D match to TRBD1 (5 bases). V lost 1 base and J lost 7, with 17 bases in between. The CDR3 contains 16 residues. Germline values: CDR1 WSHSY, CDR2 SAAADI. The chain's CDR3 is CASSEWGGGAEQPQHF. The CDR3 DNA reads as TGCGCCAGCAGTGAGTGGGGGGGAGGGGCTGAACAGCCCCAGCATTTT.